The TCR beta chain under discussion was sequenced for a study of shared clonotypes between healthy human individuals. Germline V gene lookup returns CDR1 SGHRS and CDR2 YFSETQ. The CDR3 is made up of 16 amino acids. V dropped 4 bases and J dropped 6; count of bases not matched to a gene: 12. Some clones are missing from TCRdb's copy, which holds only in-frame ones; the method was immunoSEQ multiplex PCR. The sample carries 2.3 million or so clones, 90% to 95% recorded once. Sequences were obtained from naive CD4+ T cells from PBMCs. Subset in this sample: CD45RA+ positively selected. V usage is TRBV5-1 and J usage is TRBJ2-1; 8 bases map to TRBD2. The clonotype originates from a young man in good health. Some clones in this sample may be carry-over from other donors' samples. The CDR3 reads CASSTVAGTRGNEQFF. Written as DNA, the CDR3 is TGCGCCAGCAGCACGGTAGCGGGAACACGGGGCAATGAGCAGTTCTTC.